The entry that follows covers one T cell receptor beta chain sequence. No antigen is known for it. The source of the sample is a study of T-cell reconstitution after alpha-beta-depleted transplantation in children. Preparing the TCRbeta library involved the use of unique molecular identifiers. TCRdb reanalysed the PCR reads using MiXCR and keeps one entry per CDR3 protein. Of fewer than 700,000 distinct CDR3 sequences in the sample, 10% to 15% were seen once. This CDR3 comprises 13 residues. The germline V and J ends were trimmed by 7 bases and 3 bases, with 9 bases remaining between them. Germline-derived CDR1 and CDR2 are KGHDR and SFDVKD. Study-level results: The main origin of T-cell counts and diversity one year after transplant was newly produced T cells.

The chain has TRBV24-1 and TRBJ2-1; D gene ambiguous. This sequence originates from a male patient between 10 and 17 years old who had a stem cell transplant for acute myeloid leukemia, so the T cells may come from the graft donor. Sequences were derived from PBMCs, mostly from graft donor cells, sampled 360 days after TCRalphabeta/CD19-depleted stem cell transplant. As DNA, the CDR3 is TGTGCCACCAGGGACCTCAACTACAATGAGCAGTTCTTC. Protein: CATRDLNYNEQFF.